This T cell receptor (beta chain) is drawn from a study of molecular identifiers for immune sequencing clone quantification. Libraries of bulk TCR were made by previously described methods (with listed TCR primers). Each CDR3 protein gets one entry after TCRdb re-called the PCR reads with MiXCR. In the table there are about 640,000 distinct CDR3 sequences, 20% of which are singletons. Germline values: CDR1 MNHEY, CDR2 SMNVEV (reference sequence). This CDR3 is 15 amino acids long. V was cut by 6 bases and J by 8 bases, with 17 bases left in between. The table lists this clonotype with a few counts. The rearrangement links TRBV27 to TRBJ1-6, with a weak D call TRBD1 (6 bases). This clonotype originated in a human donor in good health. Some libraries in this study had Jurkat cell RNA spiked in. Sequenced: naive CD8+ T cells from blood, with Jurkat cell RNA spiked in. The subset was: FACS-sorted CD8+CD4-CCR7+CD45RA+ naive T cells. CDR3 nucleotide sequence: TGTGCCAGCAGCCGAGGGGGGGTGGCGGATTCACCCCTCCACTTT. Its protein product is CASSRGGVADSPLHF.